This is a list of T cell receptor beta chains from one sample in a study of blood T cell repertoires in COVID-19. The repertoire was sequenced with immunoSEQ multiplex PCR; TCRdb's copy has only in-frame clones and lacks some. The table lists 250,000 to 350,000 clones, around 89% of them singletons. The sequenced sample consisted of peripheral blood. The origin of the receptors is a man younger than 45 with acute or convalescent COVID-19. The CDR3 runs from the conserved cysteine through the conserved F or W. Each record gives: V gene, D gene, clone size, J gene, CDR3 protein, CDR3 DNA. A D gene is named only where the DNA matches it firmly. A clone size is listed for some rows: how often the clone was seen (once, few, many), or a class if it is expanded.

TRBV6-5	.	once	TRBJ2-7	CASSYSTGQTSEQYF	TGTGCCAGCAGTTACTCGACTGGACAGACCTCCGAGCAGTACTTC
TRBV2	TRBD1	once	TRBJ1-5	CASSLTGGDDQPQHF	TGTGCCAGCAGTTTAACAGGGGGGGATGATCAGCCCCAGCATTTT
TRBV3-1/TRBV3-2	TRBD2	.	TRBJ2-7	CASSLGLAGGGYEQYF	TGTGCCAGCAGCCTGGGACTAGCGGGAGGGGGATACGAGCAGTACTTC
TRBV3-1/TRBV3-2	.	.	TRBJ1-1	CASSRKGGGMNTEAFF	TGTGCCAGCAGTCGTAAGGGGGGGGGCATGAACACTGAAGCTTTCTTT
TRBV4-1	TRBD1	.	TRBJ2-3	CASSQRDRAADTQYF	TGCGCCAGCAGCCAGAGGGACAGGGCTGCAGATACGCAGTATTTT
TRBV5-1	.	.	TRBJ2-7	CASTLLQGSYEQYF	TGCGCCAGCACCCTACTCCAGGGGTCCTACGAGCAGTACTTC
TRBV19	.	once	TRBJ2-5	CASSIAASSGMYQETQYF	TGTGCCAGTAGTATAGCTGCGAGTAGCGGAATGTACCAAGAGACCCAGTACTTC
TRBV5-1	TRBD1	.	TRBJ2-7	CASSDPGQGSSYEQYF	TGCGCCAGCAGCGACCCGGGACAGGGGAGCTCCTACGAGCAGTACTTC
TRBV18	.	.	TRBJ2-7	CASSPGDWGYEQYF	TGTGCCAGCTCACCGGGGGACTGGGGCTACGAGCAGTACTTC
TRBV30	TRBD2	.	TRBJ2-2	CAWSTRLAGTTGELFF	TGTGCCTGGAGCACACGGCTAGCGGGTACCACCGGGGAGCTGTTTTTT
TRBV19	TRBD1	.	TRBJ1-2	CASTPIRRGRGYGYTF	TGTGCCAGTACCCCCATCCGGAGGGGGCGAGGGTATGGCTACACCTTC
TRBV6-5	.	.	TRBJ2-7	CASSLLPTYEQYF	TGTGCCAGCAGTCTGCTACCCACCTACGAGCAGTACTTC
TRBV24-1	TRBD1	.	TRBJ1-6	CATSDLRGTGDSPLHF	TGTGCCACCAGTGATTTGCGGGGGACAGGGGATTCACCCCTCCACTTT
TRBV3-1/TRBV3-2	TRBD1	.	TRBJ1-2	CASRWTGRDYGYTF	TGTGCCAGCCGCTGGACAGGGCGAGACTATGGCTACACCTTC
TRBV28	TRBD1	.	TRBJ2-7	CASSLPSGGREQYF	TGTGCCAGCAGTTTACCTTCAGGGGGTCGCGAGCAGTACTTC
TRBV5-1	.	once	TRBJ2-5	CASSPPHEGETQYF	TGCGCCAGCAGCCCCCCGCATGAGGGAGAGACCCAGTACTTC
TRBV18	TRBD1	.	TRBJ2-7	CASSPLPTGTGNYEQYF	TGTGCCAGCTCACCCTTACCTACCGGGACAGGGAACTACGAGCAGTACTTC